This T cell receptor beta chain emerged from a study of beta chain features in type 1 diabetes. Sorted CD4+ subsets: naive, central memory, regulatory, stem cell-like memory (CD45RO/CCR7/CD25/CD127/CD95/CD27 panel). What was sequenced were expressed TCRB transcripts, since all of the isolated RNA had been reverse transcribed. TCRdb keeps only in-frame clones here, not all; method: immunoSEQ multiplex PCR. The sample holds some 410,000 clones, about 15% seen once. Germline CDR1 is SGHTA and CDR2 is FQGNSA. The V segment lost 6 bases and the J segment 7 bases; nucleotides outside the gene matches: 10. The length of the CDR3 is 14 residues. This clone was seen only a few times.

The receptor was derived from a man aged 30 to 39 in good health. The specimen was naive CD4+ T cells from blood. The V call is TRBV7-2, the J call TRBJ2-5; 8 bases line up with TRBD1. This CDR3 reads CASRPPGQGSTQYF. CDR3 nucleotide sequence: TGTGCCAGCAGGCCACCCGGACAGGGCTCGACCCAGTACTTC.